This T cell receptor beta chain comes out of a study of blood T cells in healthy people across ages. For the study at large: Template switching caught about one barcoded beta molecule for each two T cells. Study-wide points: The study could not conclusively compare naive and antigen-experienced cells, given its unsorted PBMCs.

A second roughly 6 to 12 cycle PCR used barcoded and J-beta primers. TCRdb reprocessed the 5' RACE reads with MiXCR, giving one entry per CDR3 protein. The top ten clones hold about 18% of a sample with 500,000 to 600,000 distinct CDR3 sequences, 25% to 30% of them seen once. This CDR3 has 14 amino acids. V lost 4 bases, J lost 3 bases, and 13 bases lay in between. Germline assignment: CDR1 SGHRS and CDR2 YFSETQ. Russia was home to the donors, healthy Caucasian individuals aged about 6 to 100. Total RNA extracted from each sample amounted to at least 5.5 micrograms. Turning to this clonotype: The target antigen is unknown.

The rearrangement uses TRBV5-1 and TRBJ2-5, with a tentative D call TRBD1 (6 bases). This clonotype was sampled from a woman in her 70s in good health. Input material: blood. The CDR3 spells CASSQDSFKETQYF. CDR3 nucleotides: TGCGCCAGCAGCCAGGACAGCTTCAAAGAGACCCAGTACTTC.